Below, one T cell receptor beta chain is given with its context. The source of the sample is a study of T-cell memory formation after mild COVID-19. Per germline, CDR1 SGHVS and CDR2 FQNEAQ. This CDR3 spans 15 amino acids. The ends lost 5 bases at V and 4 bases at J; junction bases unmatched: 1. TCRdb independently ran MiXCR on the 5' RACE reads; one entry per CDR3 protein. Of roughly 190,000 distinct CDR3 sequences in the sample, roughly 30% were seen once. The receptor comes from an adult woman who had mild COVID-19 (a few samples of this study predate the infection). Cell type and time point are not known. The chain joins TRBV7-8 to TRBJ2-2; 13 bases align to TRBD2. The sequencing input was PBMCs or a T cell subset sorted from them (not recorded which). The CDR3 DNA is TGTGCCAGCAGCAGGACTAGCGGGAGCACCGGGGAGCTGTTTTTT. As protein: CASSRTSGSTGELFF.